A single sample gave rise to the 19 T cell receptor beta chains below, sequenced in a study of CD8 T cells in ankylosing spondylitis (dated by TCRdb to the late 2010s). Receptor libraries were prepared by 5' RACE. The sequencer listed for this sample is Illumina HiSeq 2500. TCRdb's own reprocessing of the public reads used fastp at Q25 and MiXCR and kept productive beta chains. CDR3 protein duplicates are merged, each entry listing the most common genes and DNA. Present in this sample are roughly 64,000 distinct CDR3 sequences, approximately 6% of which were seen just once. The top ten hold approximately 4.5% of the sample. Sequences were obtained from synovial fluid, either unsorted or a sorted T cell fraction (not recorded which). These receptors were taken from a male donor with ankylosing spondylitis.

This clonotype was detected ten times or more. The V gene is TRBV7-8, the J gene TRBJ2-7; the D gene is possibly TRBD2 (6 bases). The CDR3 runs to 16 residues. CDR1 SGHVS and CDR2 FQNEAQ come from the germline V gene. V dropped 5 bases and J dropped 0 bases, with 17 bases sitting between them. The CDR3 nucleotides are TGTGCCAGCAGCCCCCGGCCGGAGGGTGGCTCCTACGAGCAGTACTTC. Amino acids: CASSPRPEGGSYEQYF.

This clonotype was detected only a few times. The gene calls are TRBV28 and TRBJ2-7; TRBD2 agrees at 7 bases. This CDR3 spans 15 amino acids. The V gene end was trimmed by 3 bases and the J gene end by 6 bases; junction bases not matched to a gene: 11. CDR1 and CDR2 (germline): MDHEN, SYDVKM. CDR3 protein: CASSLRAGVLSEQYF. In nucleotides, the CDR3 is TGTGCCAGCAGTTTGAGGGCGGGAGTCCTGAGCGAGCAGTACTTC.

In its sample, this clonotype was seen many times. V and J are TRBV12-3 or TRBV12-4 and TRBJ2-2, with D perhaps matching TRBD1 (5 bases). The CDR3 spans 14 residues. With 7 bases removed from V and 1 base from J, the gap between germline ends came to 10 bases. The CDR3 is CASMRQGNTGELFF. The CDR3 DNA is TGTGCCAGCATGCGGCAGGGGAACACCGGGGAGCTGTTTTTT.

The rearrangement joins TRBV9 to TRBJ2-7; 8 nucleotides align to TRBD1. This CDR3 region has 17 residues. V lost 2 bases, J lost 5 bases, and 15 bases stayed unmatched. Germline assignment: CDR1 SGDLS and CDR2 YYNGEE. CDR3 in DNA: TGTGCCAGCAGCGTGGAGTTTACGGCAGGGGGCTTGGACGAGCAGTACTTC. Protein: CASSVEFTAGGLDEQYF.

This clonotype was detected ten times or more. The chain combines TRBV9 with TRBJ2-1; TRBD1 matches 7 bases. The CDR3 loop spans 15 amino acids. V lost 0 bases, J lost 9 bases, and 9 bases stayed unmatched. Germline CDR1 is SGDLS and CDR2 is YYNGEE. Written as DNA, the CDR3 is TGTGCCAGCAGCGTAGCCCCGGGACAGATTGGTGAGCAGTTCTTC. It yields the protein CASSVAPGQIGEQFF.

V and J are TRBV11-1 and TRBJ1-1, with D hard to call. V was shortened by 1 base and J by 1 base, with 13 bases between the two germline ends. The CDR3 has 16 residues. CDR1 is SGHAT and CDR2 is FQDESV in the germline V gene (reference sequence). The CDR3 here is CASSLVSTAGNTEAFF. In DNA, the CDR3 is TGTGCCAGCAGCTTAGTTTCGACGGCAGGGAACACTGAAGCTTTCTTT.

This clonotype showed up many times. CDR3 region: CASSPHSYEQYF. In DNA, the CDR3 is TGTGCCAGCAGCCCCCACAGCTACGAGCAGTACTTC. V gene TRBV14 combines with J gene TRBJ2-7; D uncertain. V lost 4 bases to trimming and J lost 3 bases, with 7 bases between them. This CDR3 is built from 12 residues. From germline, CDR1 is SGHDN and CDR2 FVKESK.

This clonotype was seen many times. The genes are TRBV2 and TRBJ2-2; D might be TRBD2 (5 bases). Germline CDR1 and CDR2: SNHLY and FYNNEI. The CDR3 is made up of 16 amino acids. V dropped 8 bases and J dropped 1 base, with 17 bases sitting between them. CDR3 sequence: CASARHGGVNTGELFF. The DNA of the CDR3 is TGTGCCAGCGCCCGGCACGGAGGCGTGAACACCGGGGAGCTGTTTTTT.

This clonotype has ten or more counts. This chain joins TRBV7-2 and TRBJ2-7; D not certain. The CDR3 is made up of 16 amino acids. Trimming pared 4 bases from V and 2 bases from J, leaving 18 bases between. Per the germline V gene, CDR1 is SGHTA and CDR2 is FQGNSA. CDR3 nucleotide sequence: TGTGCCAGCAGCTCCCGCTTGACACCAGCCCCCTACGAGCAGTACTTC. Translating gives CASSSRLTPAPYEQYF.

This clonotype was counted at least ten times. The rearrangement links TRBV4-2 to TRBJ2-7, with TRBD2 matching over 9 bases. Germline assignment: CDR1 LGHNA and CDR2 YNFKEQ. The CDR3 is 16 amino acids. J was trimmed by 5 bases and V by 3 bases; bases with no gene match: 11. The CDR3 DNA reads as TGTGCCAGCAGCCATCTACGGGGAGTAGCGGGAGACGAGCAGTACTTC. Translation gives CASSHLRGVAGDEQYF.

This clonotype was counted ten times or more. This chain links TRBV7-6 with TRBJ2-2; D is uncertain. The CDR3 totals 13 residues. Per the germline V gene, CDR1 is SGHVS and CDR2 is FNYEAQ. The V gene lost 3 bases and the J gene lost 6 bases, with 8 bases spanning the gap. CDR3: CASSFRSAGELFF. For the CDR3, the DNA is TGTGCCAGCAGCTTCAGGAGTGCCGGGGAGCTGTTTTTT.

This clonotype was found many times. The J gene is TRBJ2-2, the V gene TRBV6-5; 10 bases are shared with TRBD1. Unmatched junction bases numbered 4, after V lost 4 bases and J lost 5 bases. The CDR3 is made up of 15 amino acids. Germline V gene data show CDR1 as MNHEY and CDR2 as SVGAGI. CDR3 sequence: CASSSTGGRTGELFF. The CDR3 coding sequence is TGTGCCAGCAGTTCGACAGGGGGCCGAACCGGGGAGCTGTTTTTT.

This clonotype has more than one count but fewer than ten. The J gene is TRBJ2-7, the V gene TRBV7-9, with D possibly being TRBD1 or TRBD2 (5 bases each). The CDR3 has 14 residues. The germline V gene encodes CDR1 SEHNR and CDR2 FQNEAQ (reference sequence). Trimming stripped 5 bases from V and 4 bases from J, with 15 bases between. CDR3 loop: CASSPGSSLYEQYF. CDR3 bases: TGTGCCAGCAGCCCAGGGAGTAGTTTGTACGAGCAGTACTTC.

The chain links TRBV30 to TRBJ1-2; 7 bases fit TRBD1. V shed 4 bases and J 1 base; nucleotides not matched to a gene: 3. Germline V gene lookup returns CDR1 GTSNPN and CDR2 SVGIG (reference sequence). The CDR3 consists of 13 residues. CDR3 coding DNA: TGTGCCTGGACCAGGGGGAGTAACTATGGCTACACCTTC. It translates to CAWTRGSNYGYTF. The full variable domain, completed using reference TRBV30 and TRBJ1-2, is SQTIHQWPATLVQPVGSPLSLECTVEGTSNPNLYWYRQAAGRGLQLLFYSVGIGQISSEVPQNLSASRPQDRQFILSSKKLLLSDSGFYLCAWTRGSNYGYTFGSGTRLTVV.

This clonotype has more than one count but fewer than ten. This chain uses TRBV20-1 with TRBJ1-2, with a possible D match to TRBD1 (6 bases). Germline V lookup: CDR1 DFQATT, CDR2 SNEGSKA (reference sequence). The CDR3 runs 17 residues. The germline V and J ends were trimmed by 3 bases and 1 base, with 21 bases remaining between them. CDR3 in amino acids: CSASSRQALLYNYGYTF. The CDR3 DNA reads TGCAGTGCTAGTTCCCGACAGGCACTGCTATATAACTATGGCTACACCTTC.

This chain connects TRBV19 to TRBJ2-7; the match to TRBD1 covers 8 bases. Germline CDR1 LNHDA, CDR2 SQIVND (reference sequence). This CDR3 is built from 14 residues. V shed 4 bases, J shed 0 bases, and the junction held 2 bases outside the gene matches. CDR3 loop: CASSRDRTSYEQYF. In DNA form, the CDR3 reads TGTGCCAGTAGTAGGGACAGGACCTCCTACGAGCAGTACTTC.

This clonotype was seen repeatedly, ten times or more. CDR3 DNA: TGTGCCATCAGTGAGTCGGGGGGTCGGGAGACCCAGTACTTC. It is translated as CAISESGGRETQYF. The chain has TRBV10-3 and TRBJ2-5, with D perhaps matching TRBD2 (6 bases). The germline CDR1 and CDR2 sequences are ENHRY and SYGVKD. Trimming left V 0 bases short and J 5 bases short, with 10 bases between. The CDR3 has 14 residues.

In this sample, this clonotype turned up many times. This rearrangement joins TRBV5-1 to TRBJ2-7; D is uncertain. CDR1 is SGHRS and CDR2 is YFSETQ in the germline V gene. The CDR3 runs 13 residues. Trimming pared 0 bases from V and 7 bases from J, leaving 11 bases between. The CDR3 loop is CASSLDRTFEQYF. The CDR3 DNA is TGCGCCAGCAGCTTGGACAGAACTTTTGAGCAGTACTTC.

J is TRBJ2-7 and V is TRBV3-1; D is undetermined. This CDR3 is built from 14 residues. Trimming shortened V by 0 bases and J by 0 bases, and 6 bases separated the two germline ends. The germline V gene has CDR1 LGHDT and CDR2 YNNKEL (reference sequence). The CDR3 reads CASSQEAYSYEQYF. The CDR3, as DNA: TGTGCCAGCAGCCAAGAGGCCTACTCCTACGAGCAGTACTTC.